A single sample gave rise to the 22 T cell receptor beta chains below, sequenced in a study of identical twins. TCRdb used MiXCR to reprocess the 5' RACE reads, holding one entry per CDR3 protein. Of fewer than 250,000 distinct CDR3 sequences in the sample, roughly a tenth were seen once. What was sequenced was memory (CD45RO+) T cells sorted from blood. The origin of the receptors is a woman younger than 35 in good health.

The chain joins TRBV5-6 to TRBJ2-3; TRBD1 or TRBD2 may be the D gene (5 bases each). From germline, CDR1 is SGHDT and CDR2 YYEEEE. This CDR3 is 15 amino acids long. Trimming left V 4 bases short and J 2 bases short, with 14 bases between. CDR3 sequence (DNA): TGTGCCAGCAGCCTAGGGACCTGGCTCACAGATACGCAGTATTTT. Encoded protein: CASSLGTWLTDTQYF.

This clonotype was counted at least ten times. The V gene is TRBV20-1, the J gene TRBJ2-2, with D hard to call. Germline CDR1 and CDR2: DFQATT and SNEGSKA (reference sequence). The germline V and J ends were trimmed by 1 base and 1 base, with 7 bases remaining between them. The CDR3 contains 14 residues. CDR3 coding DNA: TGCAGTGCTAGAGCCGTCGAGAACACCGGGGAGCTGTTTTTT. Its protein product is CSARAVENTGELFF.

This clonotype was observed at least ten times. The chain uses TRBV7-9 and TRBJ1-6; D is possibly TRBD1 (5 bases). This CDR3 region has 13 residues. From germline, CDR1 is SEHNR and CDR2 FQNEAQ (reference sequence). V lost 9 bases to trimming and J lost 10 bases, with 16 bases between them. CDR3 sequence: CASGGQGLSPLHF. The CDR3 nucleotides are TGTGCCAGTGGAGGTCAGGGTTTATCACCCCTCCACTTT. Filled out from reference TRBV7-9 and TRBJ1-6, the complete variable domain reads DTGVSQNPRHKITKRGQNVTFRCDPISEHNRLYWYRQTLGQGPEFLTYFQNEAQLEKSRLLSDRFSAERPKGSFSTLEIQRTEQGDSAMYLCASGGQGLSPLHFGNGTRLTVT.

This clonotype was observed at least ten times. The V call is TRBV6-5, the J call TRBJ2-1; perhaps TRBD2 as D (5 bases). Germline loops: CDR1 MNHEY, CDR2 SVGAGI. V lost 0 bases to trimming and J lost 6 bases, with 12 bases between them. The CDR3 is 15 amino acids. DNA for the CDR3: TGTGCCAGCAGTTACTCCGTGGGTCGGGGCAATGAGCAGTTCTTC. Its protein is CASSYSVGRGNEQFF.

This clonotype was observed a few times. The chain uses TRBV20-1 and TRBJ2-7; D possibly corresponds to TRBD2 (6 bases). The V end lost 6 bases, the J end lost 8 bases, and 14 bases lay between the germline ends. This CDR3 contains 11 residues. Germline CDR1 is DFQATT and CDR2 is SNEGSKA (reference sequence). This chain's CDR3 is CSAGAGIKQYF. DNA for the CDR3: TGCAGTGCCGGTGCGGGAATTAAGCAGTACTTC.

This clonotype was recorded a few times. This sequence joins TRBV5-1 and TRBJ2-1; D perhaps matches TRBD2 (6 bases). Trimming took off 3 bases at V and 2 bases at J, with 15 bases between the two ends. Per the germline V gene, CDR1 is SGHRS and CDR2 is YFSETQ. The CDR3 is 16 residues long. CDR3 loop: CASSWRIGEAYNEQFF. In nucleotides, the CDR3 is TGCGCCAGCAGCTGGAGGATTGGGGAGGCCTACAATGAGCAGTTCTTC.

This clonotype was counted at least ten times. The chain joins TRBV4-3 to TRBJ2-5; D is undetermined. Germline CDR1 is LGHNA and CDR2 is YSLEER. Between the trimmed V and J ends, which lost 2 bases and 3 bases, there was a span of 7 bases. The CDR3 consists of 13 residues. The CDR3: CASSQRIEETQYF. Written as DNA, the CDR3 is TGCGCCAGCAGCCAACGTATCGAAGAGACCCAGTACTTC.

V gene TRBV14 combines with J gene TRBJ2-1; D possibly corresponds to TRBD1 (6 bases). The CDR3 is 16 residues long. Deletions cut 1 base from V and 0 bases from J, with 10 bases between. Per germline, CDR1 SGHDN and CDR2 FVKESK. This CDR3 reads CASSQGQAYSYNEQFF. CDR3 coding DNA: TGTGCCAGCAGCCAAGGACAGGCTTACTCCTACAATGAGCAGTTCTTC.

This clonotype was counted many times. The J gene is TRBJ2-7, the V gene TRBV30, with no clear D. V was pared by 2 bases and J by 3 bases, with 8 bases between. Germline CDR1 GTSNPN, CDR2 SVGIG (reference sequence). CDR3 size: 12 residues. The CDR3 bases are TGTGCCTGGAGTCTAATGAGCTACGAGCAGTACTTC. It yields the protein CAWSLMSYEQYF.

This clonotype was counted many times. This chain links TRBV12-3 or TRBV12-4 with TRBJ1-1; D call uncertain. This CDR3 has 11 residues. Trimming removed 6 bases at V and 10 bases at J, with 12 bases between. CDR3 loop: CASSQTETAFF. The DNA of the CDR3 is TGTGCCAGCAGCCAAACCGAGACAGCTTTCTTT.

This clonotype was detected only a few times. The rearrangement joins TRBV12-3 or TRBV12-4 to TRBJ2-1; TRBD1 matches at 8 bases. V was pared by 5 bases and J by 7 bases, with 10 bases of the junction left unmatched. CDR3 size: 15 residues. CDR3 in DNA: TGTGCCAGCAGTCCCGAAGACAGGGGAAGGAATGAGCAGTTCTTC. Translation: CASSPEDRGRNEQFF.

The chain is built from TRBV18 and TRBJ1-2; weak D call: TRBD1 (6 bases). CDR3 length equals 13 residues. V shed 3 bases and J shed 6 bases, with 11 bases lying between them. Per germline, CDR1 KGHSH and CDR2 LQKENI. The CDR3 bases are TGTGCCAGCTCACCCGGGACAAATAATGGCTACACCTTC. This codes for CASSPGTNNGYTF.

This chain uses TRBV7-2 with TRBJ2-1, with 9 positions matching TRBD2. The V gene's germline CDR1 is SGHTA and CDR2 FQGNSA. This CDR3 is built from 15 residues. V lost 6 bases, J lost 10 bases, and 13 bases stayed unmatched. CDR3 bases: TGTGCCAGCAGAGACCCGGGACTAGCAGCGATAGAGCAGTTCTTC. It is translated as CASRDPGLAAIEQFF.

This sequence joins TRBV15 and TRBJ2-1; D might be TRBD2 (6 bases). The length of the CDR3 is 16 residues. With 4 bases removed from V and 7 bases from J, the gap between germline ends came to 20 bases. Germline CDR1 LNHNV, CDR2 YYDKDF (reference sequence). CDR3 amino acids: CATSTWGGAFANEQFF. The CDR3 bases are TGTGCCACCAGCACCTGGGGCGGGGCCTTCGCGAATGAGCAGTTCTTC.

The chain uses TRBV7-8 and TRBJ2-1; 7 positions match TRBD2. V shed 4 bases, J shed 8 bases, and the junction held 11 bases outside the gene matches. The length of the CDR3 is 15 residues. Per the germline V gene, CDR1 is SGHVS and CDR2 is FQNEAQ. The chain's CDR3 is CASSYGAGAYHEQFF. In nucleotides, the CDR3 is TGTGCCAGCAGCTACGGTGCGGGAGCGTACCATGAGCAGTTCTTC.

There are a few counts of this clonotype. One junction end does not reproduce the germline sequence, and a read error may be involved. V usage is TRBV5-1 and J usage is TRBJ2-7; D may be TRBD2 (6 bases). Germline V gives CDR1 SGHRS, CDR2 YFSETQ. The CDR3 extends over 18 amino acids. The CDR3 protein is CASRLGGGFRDGSYEQYF. CDR3 sequence (DNA): TGCGCCAGCAGGTTGGGGGGTGGATTCCGGGACGGATCCTACGAGCAGTACTTC.

The gene calls are TRBV6-5 and TRBJ1-3, with TRBD1 identical over 7 bases. The CDR3 is made up of 16 amino acids. CDR1 MNHEY and CDR2 SVGAGI come from the germline V gene. With V trimmed by 2 bases and J by 4 bases, 8 bases remained unmatched. DNA for the CDR3: TGTGCCAGCAGTTACCGGTCAGGGGGATTGGGAAACACCATATATTTT. It is translated as CASSYRSGGLGNTIYF.

This clonotype was recorded once. The chain employs TRBV18 and TRBJ1-1, with a weak D call TRBD1 (5 bases). This CDR3 has 13 amino acids. Looked up from germline, CDR1 is KGHSH and CDR2 is LQKENI. V was shortened by 2 bases and J by 6 bases, with 10 bases between the two germline ends. The CDR3: CASSPSRDAEAFF. CDR3 sequence (DNA): TGTGCCAGCTCACCATCCAGGGACGCTGAAGCTTTCTTT.

V gene TRBV5-6 combines with J gene TRBJ1-5; 7 bases map to TRBD1. The V gene's germline CDR1 is SGHDT and CDR2 YYEEEE. CDR3 length: 15 amino acids. V dropped 4 bases and J dropped 7; count of bases not matched to a gene: 11. The CDR3 loop is CASSARQGFGQPQHF. The CDR3 DNA reads as TGTGCCAGCAGCGCAAGACAGGGCTTCGGCCAGCCCCAGCATTTT.

The rearrangement joins TRBV20-1 to TRBJ1-5; D unresolved. The V end lost 0 bases, the J end lost 0 bases, and 9 bases lay between the germline ends. The germline gives CDR1 DFQATT, CDR2 SNEGSKA (reference sequence). CDR3 length equals 15 residues. Here the CDR3 reads CSARDNSNSNQPQHF. The CDR3 nucleotides are TGCAGTGCTAGAGATAACAGTAATAGCAATCAGCCCCAGCATTTT.

The DNA for the CDR3 is TGTGCCATCACCGAGTCGTCGATACCAGGTACCGGGGAGCTGTTTTTT. Its protein is CAITESSIPGTGELFF. The J gene is TRBJ2-2, the V gene TRBV10-3; D unclear. The germline V and J ends were trimmed by 7 bases and 5 bases, with 20 bases remaining between them. The CDR3 spans 16 residues. Germline CDR1 reads ENHRY; CDR2 reads SYGVKD.

This clonotype was seen repeatedly, ten times or more. The genes are TRBV7-2 and TRBJ1-6; perhaps TRBD1 as D (6 bases). The V gene lost 5 bases and the J gene lost 7 bases, with 15 bases spanning the gap. The CDR3 extends over 15 amino acids. Germline V gene data show CDR1 as SGHTA and CDR2 as FQGNSA. This CDR3 is CASSIVGTPNSPLHF. The DNA for the CDR3 is TGTGCCAGCAGCATCGTTGGGACACCAAATTCACCCCTCCACTTT.